The text below deals with one T cell receptor (beta chain). The antigen remains undetermined. The sample is drawn from a study of blood T cells in healthy people across ages. Study conclusions and caveats: With unsorted PBMCs, a conclusive comparison of naive versus antigen-experienced cells was not possible.

The CDR3 runs to 16 residues. Germline CDR1 LGHDT, CDR2 YNNKEL (reference sequence). Trimming shortened V by 0 bases and J by 4 bases, and 15 bases separated the two germline ends. Those donating, healthy Caucasian individuals from Russia, were aged about 6 to 90. The authors extracted at least 5 micrograms of total RNA per sample. Then a second PCR, running roughly 7 to 11 cycles, was carried out with a sample-barcoded 5' primer and a J-beta primer mix. TCRdb fed the 5' RACE reads into MiXCR, producing one record per CDR3 protein. The table includes 1.2 million to 1.5 million distinct CDR3 sequences, 45% to 70% detected once.

The sequencing input was blood. The genes are TRBV3-1 and TRBJ2-5; the D gene could be TRBD1 or TRBD2 (5 bases each). The sequence derives from a man aged 18 to 29 in good health. The CDR3, as DNA: TGTGCCAGCAGCCAAGATTCGGGACCGAGGAGAGAGACCCAGTACTTC. Translated: CASSQDSGPRRETQYF.